The 12 T cell receptor beta chains below were found in one sample sequenced in a study of T-cell reconstitution after alpha-beta-depleted transplantation in children (dated by TCRdb to about 2016). Per the publication, the treatment or condition label means: allogeneic hematopoietic cell transplantation with graft depleted of TCRalphabeta T cells and CD19 B cells. The library was built by means of PCR. The reads were generated on an Illumina HiSeq 2500. To normalize quantification of the TCRbeta repertoire, the TCR libraries were built with molecular barcoding that relied on unique molecular identifiers. TCRdb's own reprocessing of the public reads used fastp at Q25 and MiXCR and kept productive beta chains. Every CDR3 protein is listed once, alongside the most common genes and DNA of its rows. Counted in this sample were fewer than 500,000 distinct CDR3 sequences; 43% of them appeared once. The biggest ten clones account for around a quarter of the sample.

The sample here was PBMCs, taken before TCRalphabeta/CD19-depleted stem cell transplant. These receptors were obtained from a girl aged 2 to 9 with aplastic anemia, due to receive a stem cell transplant.

This clonotype was counted a few times. The chain couples TRBV28 to TRBJ1-3; tentative D call: TRBD1 (5 bases). The ends were cut back, 5 bases at V and 0 bases at J, with 14 bases in the middle. Germline V gene lookup returns CDR1 MDHEN and CDR2 SYDVKM. The CDR3 is 16 amino acids. The CDR3 nucleotides are TGTGCCAGCAGTGGATATCAGGGATTCTCTGGAAACACCATATATTTT. Amino acid sequence: CASSGYQGFSGNTIYF.

This clonotype was seen only a few times. The CDR3 protein is CASSYRLTGGTETQYF. The CDR3 nucleotides are TGTGCCAGCAGCTACCGCCTGACAGGGGGAACTGAGACCCAGTACTTC. The chain is built from TRBV14 and TRBJ2-5, with 9 bases that match TRBD1. The germline CDR1 and CDR2 sequences are SGHDN and FVKESK. V trimming: 5 bases; J trimming: 5 bases; junction bases outside the gene matches: 12. CDR3 length: 16 amino acids.

V is TRBV7-9 and J is TRBJ2-2, with D unclear. Per germline, CDR1 SEHNR and CDR2 FQNEAQ (reference sequence). CDR3 length equals 13 residues. V was cut by 5 bases and J by 4 bases, with 8 bases left in between. Here the CDR3 DNA reads TGTGCCAGCAGCCCCGTGAGCACCGGGGAGCTGTTTTTT. Protein sequence: CASSPVSTGELFF.

The rearrangement links TRBV6-7 to TRBJ2-1; either TRBD1 or TRBD2 may supply D (5 bases each). TRBV6-7 falls under the ORF class, with uncertain function. The germline V and J ends were trimmed by 8 bases and 0 bases, with 8 bases remaining between them. CDR3 length: 13 amino acids. CDR3: CASDGGSYNEQFF. CDR3 DNA: TGTGCCAGCGATGGGGGCTCCTACAATGAGCAGTTCTTC.

In this sample, this clonotype turned up a few times. The CDR3 region is CASSQVEGQGGGYTF. The CDR3 region has the DNA TGCGCCAGCAGCCAAGTCGAGGGACAGGGAGGTGGCTACACCTTC. J is TRBJ1-2 and V is TRBV4-3, with 9 bases lining up with TRBD1. The CDR3 has 15 amino acids. Unmatched junction bases numbered 7, after V lost 1 base and J lost 7 bases. CDR1 and CDR2 from the germline V gene are LGHNA and YSLEER.

This rearrangement joins TRBV20-1 to TRBJ2-7; TRBD1 matches 10 bases. The germline gives CDR1 DFQATT, CDR2 SNEGSKA (reference sequence). The CDR3 sequence is 13 residues long. CDR3 nucleotide sequence: TGCAGCGCGACCGGGACAGGGGACGACGAGCAGTACTTC. Protein sequence: CSATGTGDDEQYF.

For this clonotype: A read error is possible here, since a much larger clone lies one base away. The chain couples TRBV7-2 to TRBJ2-7; TRBD2 matches at 9 bases. CDR1 and CDR2 (germline): SGHTA, FQGNSA. The CDR3 loop spans 15 amino acids. The CDR3 DNA is TGTGCCAGCAGCCATCGGGTAGTAGCGGGAGCCGAGCAGTGCTTC. As protein: CASSHRVVAGAEQCF.

This clonotype came up a few times. The chain uses TRBV5-1 and TRBJ2-5; D remains unclear. The V and J ends lost 0 bases and 1 base respectively, with 7 bases between them. This CDR3 comprises 14 residues. CDR1 is SGHRS, CDR2 YFSETQ, per germline. The CDR3 loop reads CASSLGRRQETQYF. For the CDR3, the DNA is TGCGCCAGCAGCTTGGGAAGGCGCCAAGAGACCCAGTACTTC. Filled out from reference TRBV5-1 and TRBJ2-5, the complete variable domain reads KAGVTQTPRYLIKTRGQQVTLSCSPISGHRSVSWYQQTPGQGLQFLFEYFSETQRNKGNFPGRFSGRQFSNSRSEMNVSTLELGDSALYLCASSLGRRQETQYFGPGTRLLVL.

The genes are TRBV6-2 or TRBV6-3 and TRBJ2-5; 8 nucleotides agree with TRBD2. V was clipped by 2 bases and J by 2 bases; unmatched bases: 13. The CDR3 is 18 residues long. Germline V gene data show CDR1 as MNHEY and CDR2 as SVGEGT. The CDR3 nucleotides are TGTGCCAGCAGTTACCGAGGCGTTGGAGCGGGAGTTCAAGAGACCCAGTACTTC. Its translation is CASSYRGVGAGVQETQYF.

The chain is built from TRBV20-1 and TRBJ2-1, with TRBD2 matching 9 bases. There are 14 residues in the CDR3. Germline trimming cut 6 bases from V and 4 bases from J; bases unmatched to any gene: 7. Per the germline V gene, CDR1 is DFQATT and CDR2 is SNEGSKA (reference sequence). Here the CDR3 DNA reads TGCAGTGCCTCCACTAGCGGGCGATACAATGAGCAGTTCTTC. Protein: CSASTSGRYNEQFF.

Concerning this clonotype itself: Compared with germline, one end of the junction differs, possibly owing to a read error. The chain has TRBV29-1 and TRBJ2-1; the D is unclear. Germline V gives CDR1 SQVTM, CDR2 ANQGSEA. The CDR3 consists of 11 residues. CDR3 sequence reads: CSAVNYDEQFF. Written as DNA, the CDR3 is TGCAGCGCCGTCAACTACGATGAGCAGTTCTTC.

The CDR3 sequence: CATSSEAGYTF. The CDR3, as DNA: TGTGCCACCAGCAGTGAGGCTGGCTACACCTTC. V gene TRBV15 combines with J gene TRBJ1-2; D not resolved. This CDR3 has 11 residues. The germline CDR1 and CDR2 sequences are LNHNV and YYDKDF (reference sequence). V was trimmed by 3 bases and J by 7 bases, leaving 6 bases between them.